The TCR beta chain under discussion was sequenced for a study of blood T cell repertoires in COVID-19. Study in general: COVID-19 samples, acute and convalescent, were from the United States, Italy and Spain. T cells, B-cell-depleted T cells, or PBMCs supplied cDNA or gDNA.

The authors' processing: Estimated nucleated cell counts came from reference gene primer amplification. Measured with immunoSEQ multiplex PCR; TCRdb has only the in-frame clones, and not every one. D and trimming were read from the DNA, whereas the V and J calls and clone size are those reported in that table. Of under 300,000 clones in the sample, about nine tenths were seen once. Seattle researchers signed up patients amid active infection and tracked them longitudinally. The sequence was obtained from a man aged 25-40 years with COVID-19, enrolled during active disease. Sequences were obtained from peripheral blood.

The CDR3 nucleotides read TGTGCCAGCAGTGTGACTAATGAGCAGTTCTTC. Amino acids: CASSVTNEQFF. The chain has TRBV2 and TRBJ2-1; no clear D. This CDR3 has 11 residues. Germline-derived CDR1 and CDR2 are SNHLY and FYNNEI. V was clipped by 4 bases and J by 7 bases, with 5 bases between them.